The T cell receptor (beta chain) described here comes from a study of blood T cell repertoires in COVID-19. Across the study: Sample material is recorded as cDNA or gDNA derived from T cells, B-cell-depleted T cells, or PBMCs.

Libraries were prepared by immunoSEQ multiplex PCR; TCRdb keeps only in-frame clonotypes and omits some of them. This sample has under 35,000 clones; approximately 85% occur once, and the top ten carry approximately 15%. Germline CDR1 and CDR2: SGDLS and YYNGEE. The CDR3 loop spans 17 amino acids. V was pared by 3 bases and J by 4 bases, with 19 bases between. V and J are TRBV9 and TRBJ2-2, with D maybe TRBD1 (6 bases). This sequence was found in an older woman with active COVID-19. Material for sequencing was peripheral blood. The CDR3 nucleotides read TGTGCCAGCAGCGGAGGGGGACGAGGTCCCGCCACCGGGGAGCTGTTTTTT. It encodes CASSGGGRGPATGELFF.